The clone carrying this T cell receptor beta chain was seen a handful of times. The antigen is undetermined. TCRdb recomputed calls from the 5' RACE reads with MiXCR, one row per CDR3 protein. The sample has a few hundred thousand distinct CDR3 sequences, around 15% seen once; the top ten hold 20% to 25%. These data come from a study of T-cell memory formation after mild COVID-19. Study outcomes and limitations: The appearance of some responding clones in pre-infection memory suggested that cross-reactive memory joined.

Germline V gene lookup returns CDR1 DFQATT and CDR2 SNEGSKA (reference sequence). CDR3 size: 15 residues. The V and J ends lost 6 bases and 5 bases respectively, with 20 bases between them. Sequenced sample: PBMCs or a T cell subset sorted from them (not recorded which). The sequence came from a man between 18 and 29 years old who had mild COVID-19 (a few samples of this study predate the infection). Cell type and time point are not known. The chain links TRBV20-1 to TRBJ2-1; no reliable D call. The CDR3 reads CSALPPWRRDNEQFF. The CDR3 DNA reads TGCAGTGCCCTCCCCCCTTGGCGGAGAGACAATGAGCAGTTCTTC.